The T cell receptor beta chain under discussion was sequenced for a study of CD8+ T cells in alopecia areata. Study-wide results and limits: Relative to mice, TCR sharing across patients was less clear, a difference possibly HLA-related.

Alopecia areata patients provided lesional scalp punch biopsies and peripheral blood, both collected for the study. Concerning this clone: Its matching antigen is unknown.

Following extraction, RNA underwent reverse transcription to cDNA, which served as the sequencing template. Clones were sequenced by immunoSEQ multiplex PCR, and TCRdb holds only the in-frame ones, with some missing. The table has about 110,000 clones, about 50% seen once. CDR3 length: 11 residues. Trimming cost V 6 bases and J 11 bases, with 11 bases left between them. The germline gives CDR1 MNHNY, CDR2 SVGAGI (reference sequence). Sequenced sample: NKG2D-low CD8+ T cells sorted from blood. The clonotype was recovered from a human donor with alopecia areata. The chain couples TRBV6-6 to TRBJ2-1; no definite D call. The CDR3 spells CASSPNRKQFF. CDR3 DNA sequence: TGTGCCAGCAGCCCGAACCGCAAGCAGTTCTTC.